This T cell receptor beta chain was identified during a study of beta chain features in type 1 diabetes. About the study: Across the samples, roughly 98 million sorted cells were examined in total.

Broader study findings: A pattern of fewer insertions and more deletions at VDJ junctions was seen in type 1 diabetes patients. When Type 1 diabetes patients were examined, their TCRB CDR3s proved moderately but significantly shorter in all four CD4+ subsets. A PCR bias possibly favoring shorter templates would apply equally to patients and controls.

On this clone: Its antigen is as yet unknown.

In germline, CDR1 is SGHAT, CDR2 FQDESV (reference sequence). Trimming stripped 5 bases from V and 3 bases from J, with 11 bases between. This CDR3 has 13 amino acids. Sorting with CD45RO/CCR7/CD25/CD127/CD95/CD27 yielded naive, central memory, regulatory and stem-like memory CD4+ cells. The sequenced template was cDNA made from the entire isolated RNA. Profiled with immunoSEQ multiplex PCR; TCRdb holds only in-frame clones, not every one. The table shows fewer than 350,000 clones, with approximately 16% occurring only once. The chain has TRBV11-1 and TRBJ2-7, with TRBD1 as a possible D gene (5 bases). Sequencing input: naive CD4+ T cells from blood. The clonotype was recovered from a man aged 18 to 29 with type 1 diabetes. The CDR3: CASSPGLDYEQYF. As DNA, the CDR3 is TGTGCCAGCAGCCCAGGGCTGGACTACGAGCAGTACTTC.